Listed here is a single T cell receptor beta chain. Using immunoSEQ multiplex PCR, the repertoire was profiled, and TCRdb retains in-frame clones only, with some absent. Of approximately 97,000 clones listed, 87% are singletons. The CDR3 totals 13 residues. The V and J ends lost 7 bases and 7 bases respectively, with 13 bases between them. This sample stems from a study of blood T cell repertoires in COVID-19. The TCR originated in a woman between 50 and 59 years old with COVID-19, enrolled during active disease. The genes are TRBV12-3 or TRBV12-4 and TRBJ1-4, with D possibly being TRBD1 (5 bases). The sequenced sample was peripheral blood. As DNA, the CDR3 is TGTGCCAGCATAAGGGGCGGCGGTGAAAAACTGTTTTTT. Protein product: CASIRGGGEKLFF.